The T cell receptor (delta chain) described here comes from a study of γδ T cells in repeated Plasmodium falciparum infection (dated by TCRdb to the early 2020s). In terms of the full investigation: In the natural-infection arm, Malian children exposed to intense seasonal malaria transmission were enrolled and compared against age and gender matched Australian children. Four controlled human malaria infections were administered to about 5 malaria-naive U.S. adults over 644 days by bites from P. falciparum NF54-infected Anopheles stephensi mosquitoes. Controlled-infection subjects were sampled at baseline, immediately before selected infections, and 21 days after each infection. The gammadelta TCR repertoires from Mali were analysed in two ways: cross-sectionally during periods with no transmission, and longitudinally across episodes of acute febrile malaria. In the study, the shaping of the human gammadelta T cell repertoire by repeated Plasmodium falciparum infection was examined using natural infection in Mali and controlled human malaria infection. The full study reports these points: Across time and infection, the Vgamma9/Vdelta2+ TCR repertoires showed a highly stable polyclonal makeup, with many TCRgamma sequences overlapping between individuals. The Malian cohort was drawn from a small rural village made up mostly of one ethnic group, which limits generalizability. Compared with the repertoires of Australian children, the Vdelta2-negative gammadelta TCR repertoires of Malian children appeared more clonally expanded, less diverse and less shared. Analysis of inter-individual variability in gammadelta T cell responses was limited by the small size of the controlled-infection cohort. Repeated controlled infections appeared to drive waves of new clonotype selection in Vdelta2-negative, largely Vdelta1+, gammadelta TCR repertoires.

The library was built by means of multiplex PCR. The data were produced on an Illumina MiSeq. From each sorted gammadelta T cell sample, both TCR gamma (TRG) and TCR delta (TRD) chains were sequenced. From the authors' description of their analysis: Repertoire analyses included clonotype tree plots, accumulated frequency of the top 20 clonotypes, diversity index (DI) and D75 metrics. TCRdb recomputed clones from the public reads with CATT; identical DNA rows were then combined. These V and J calls are TCRdb output, not the study's own analysis. Present in this sample are around 82,000 delta-chain clones, 1.4% of which were seen just once. The top ten hold around 8.1% of the sample. From the cysteine through the phenylalanine, the CDR3 covers 23 amino acids. Of the read, only the CDR3 DNA is kept; its 69 bases are in frame from base 1. CDR1 TSWWSYY and CDR2 QGS are derived from the germline V gene. At the junction V is shortened by 0 bases and J by 4 bases, with 36 bases in between.

This clone turned up a few times. Its cognate antigen has yet to be identified. The translation of this DNA and the TCRdb protein of a much larger clone differ at residue 18, probably owing to a read error; the protein shown here is translated from the DNA. For bulk TCR repertoire analysis, Vgamma9/Vdelta2+ and Vdelta2-negative gammadelta T cell populations were isolated by flow sorting from peripheral blood mononuclear cells. Sequences were obtained from gamma-delta T cells from blood. This sequence originates from a pool of human donors (malaria-infected and uninfected, not separated). The sequence links TRDV1 to TRDJ1; the D gene cannot be named for sure. Because TCRdb records no J gene, it was assigned here through a match of the DNA to germline. CDR3 sequence: CALGELDSSYGWWAKPGVDKLIF. The DNA reads TGTGCTCTTGGGGAACTAGACAGTAGCTACGGATGGTGGGCGAAACCGGGCGTCGATAAACTCATCTTT.